This TCR beta chain appears in the sequencing data of a study of T cells after yellow fever vaccination. This clonotype was observed many times. The CDR3 has 15 amino acids. After removal of 7 bases from V and 5 bases from J, the junction contained 12 bases not matched to a gene. Germline V CDR1 and CDR2: SGHTA, FQGNSA. TCRdb recomputed calls from the 5' RACE reads with MiXCR, one row per CDR3 protein. The sample holds around 530,000 distinct CDR3 sequences, around a sixth seen once. This receptor was identified in a man younger than 35 who received the YFV17D yellow fever vaccine. The sample was PBMCs, taken around 5 days after the first yellow fever vaccination. This chain uses TRBV7-2 with TRBJ2-5, with TRBD2 identical over 8 bases. This CDR3 reads CASTPPRGGYETQYF. CDR3 DNA sequence: TGTGCCAGCACTCCGCCTCGGGGGGGTTACGAGACCCAGTACTTC.